Presented here are 25 T cell receptor beta chains from one specimen sequenced in a study of beta chain features in type 1 diabetes. Study-level findings and limits: All four CD4+ subsets from Type 1 diabetes patients carried moderately but significantly shorter TCRB CDR3s.

Sequencing targeted expressed TCRB transcripts, as all isolated RNA had been reverse transcribed. Here immunoSEQ multiplex PCR was the method, and the copy in TCRdb shows in-frame clones only, minus some. The sample lists 550,000 to 850,000 clones; 13% were seen once. For these TCRs, the target antigens are not known. Material: naive CD4+ T cells from blood. These receptors originate from a man younger than 35 with type 1 diabetes.

This rearrangement joins TRBV7-6 to TRBJ1-1; 7 bases agree with TRBD1. From germline, CDR1 is SGHVS and CDR2 FNYEAQ. CDR3 length: 15 amino acids. V dropped 3 bases and J dropped 1; count of bases not matched to a gene: 5. CDR3 nucleotides: TGTGCCAGCAGCTTTACCGGGACAGAGAACACTGAAGCTTTCTTT. Translated, it gives CASSFTGTENTEAFF.

This clone has more than one count but fewer than ten. The chain employs TRBV25-1 and TRBJ2-7; 11 bases are a match to TRBD2. The CDR3 is 16 residues long. J lost 0 bases, V lost 3 bases, and 4 bases had no gene match. From germline, CDR1 is MGHDK and CDR2 SYGVNS. CDR3 in DNA: TGTGCCAGCAGTGAGCTAGCGGGGGGCCTCTCCTACGAGCAGTACTTC. Its translation is CASSELAGGLSYEQYF.

The genes are TRBV5-1 and TRBJ2-7; D unclear. The germline V gene has CDR1 SGHRS and CDR2 YFSETQ. The CDR3 is 15 residues long. Trimming took off 4 bases at V and 5 bases at J, with 19 bases between the two ends. CDR3: CASSPTAAVSHEQYF. DNA for the CDR3: TGCGCCAGCAGCCCGACTGCTGCGGTTAGCCACGAGCAGTACTTC.

This clone appeared a few times. The gene calls are TRBV10-2 and TRBJ1-5; possibly TRBD1 for D (6 bases). V was shortened by 3 bases and J by 5 bases, with 11 bases between the two germline ends. Germline V gives CDR1 WSHSY, CDR2 SAAADI. The length of the CDR3 is 14 residues. CDR3: CASSDRGGDQPQHF. CDR3 coding DNA: TGCGCCAGCAGTGACAGGGGAGGCGATCAGCCCCAGCATTTT.

This clone was counted between two and nine times. The chain recombines TRBV7-9 with TRBJ2-1, with D possibly matching TRBD1 (6 bases). The CDR3 has 14 amino acids. The germline V gene has CDR1 SEHNR and CDR2 FQNEAQ (reference sequence). V was trimmed by 7 bases and J by 1 base, leaving 11 bases between them. The CDR3 DNA reads TGTGCCAGCAAAAGGACAGCGTCCTACAATGAGCAGTTCTTC. It codes for CASKRTASYNEQFF.

This chain uses TRBV30 with TRBJ2-7; D not resolved. Germline CDR1 and CDR2: GTSNPN and SVGIG (reference sequence). V lost 3 bases and J 6 bases, leaving 15 bases between the germline ends. This CDR3 region has 13 residues. The CDR3 DNA is TGTGCCTGGAGGGGTCCGAGACCCCCCGAGCAGTACTTC. Translated, it gives CAWRGPRPPEQYF.

This chain connects TRBV12-5 to TRBJ1-5; unclear D gene. Germline lookup yields CDR1 LGHNT and CDR2 FRNRAP. The V end was cut by 1 base, the J end by 1 base, with 14 bases between. The CDR3 is made up of 17 amino acids. The DNA of the CDR3 is TGTGCTAGTGGTTTGGCTATCTTGGGTTGGAGCAATCAGCCCCAGCATTTT. Translated, it gives CASGLAILGWSNQPQHF.

This chain links TRBV4-1 with TRBJ2-2; possibly TRBD1 or TRBD2 for D (5 bases each). CDR1 is MGHRA, CDR2 YSYEKL, per germline. V was shortened by 6 bases and J by 4 bases, with 9 bases between the two germline ends. This CDR3 is 13 amino acids long. The CDR3 spells CASRGVPTGELFF. CDR3 nucleotide sequence: TGCGCCAGCAGGGGGGTACCCACCGGGGAGCTGTTTTTT.

Comments on this clone: This CDR3 is also generated by other DNA sequences in the sample. The rearrangement links TRBV5-4 to TRBJ1-6; tentatively, D is TRBD1 (5 bases). V was clipped by 0 bases and J by 6 bases, with 7 bases between them. CDR1 is SGHNT and CDR2 is YYREEE in the germline V gene (reference sequence). The CDR3 extends over 14 amino acids. CDR3 protein: CASSLEQGNSPLHF. Here the CDR3 DNA reads TGTGCCAGCAGCTTGGAGCAGGGTAATTCACCCCTCCACTTT.

This clone was recorded a few times. The chain combines TRBV11-3 with TRBJ2-3, with D possibly being TRBD1 (5 bases). Trimming cost V 4 bases and J 4 bases, with 9 bases left between them. Germline CDR1 reads SGHNT; CDR2 reads YENEEA. CDR3 length: 13 residues. CDR3 bases: TGTGCCAGCAGCTCCCAGGGCCCAGATACGCAGTATTTT. Encoded protein: CASSSQGPDTQYF.

In this sample, this clone turned up a few times. This chain uses TRBV2 with TRBJ2-5; no clear D gene. From germline, CDR1 is SNHLY and CDR2 FYNNEI. This CDR3 is 13 amino acids long. The V end was cut by 7 bases, the J end by 1 base, with 10 bases between. The CDR3 region has the DNA TGTGCCAGCAAGTACGATGTCCAAGAGACCCAGTACTTC. Protein product: CASKYDVQETQYF.

This clone was counted a few times. The genes are TRBV4-2 and TRBJ2-7; D is uncertain. V gave up 0 bases and J gave up 4 bases, with 7 bases separating them. The CDR3 has 13 residues. Per germline, CDR1 LGHNA and CDR2 YNFKEQ. The CDR3 bases are TGTGCCAGCAGCCAAGATGAACAATACGAGCAGTACTTC. Its translation: CASSQDEQYEQYF.

This clone was counted between two and nine times. This rearrangement joins TRBV6-5 to TRBJ2-3; tentatively, D is TRBD1 (6 bases). This CDR3 region has 15 residues. Trimming shortened V by 5 bases and J by 0 bases, and 12 bases separated the two germline ends. Germline V CDR1 and CDR2: MNHEY, SVGAGI. The CDR3 DNA follows: TGTGCCAGCAGTATCCAGGGGAGTAGCACAGATACGCAGTATTTT. Protein sequence: CASSIQGSSTDTQYF.

The table lists this clone with a few counts. This chain uses TRBV6-1 with TRBJ1-1; 7 bases line up with TRBD1. Germline values: CDR1 MNHNS, CDR2 SASEGT. The CDR3 length is 13 residues. Trimming took 5 bases from V and 1 from J; bases not matched to a gene: 1. The CDR3 DNA follows: TGTGCCAGCAGTCGGGACAGGAACACTGAAGCTTTCTTT. This translates into CASSRDRNTEAFF.

As regards this clone: Other DNA sequences within the sample encode an identical CDR3. This rearrangement joins TRBV5-1 to TRBJ2-5; 7 positions match TRBD2. The germline CDR1 and CDR2 sequences are SGHRS and YFSETQ. The junction had 2 bases not matched to a gene; V was cut back by 5 bases and J by 4 bases. The CDR3 totals 12 residues. The DNA of the CDR3 is TGCGCCAGCAGGAGGGAGGGAGAGACCCAGTACTTC. Its translation is CASRREGETQYF.

The chain couples TRBV2 to TRBJ1-2, with D possibly TRBD1 on 5 matching bases. Per germline, CDR1 SNHLY and CDR2 FYNNEI. V was pared by 4 bases and J by 8 bases, with 17 bases between. The CDR3 is made up of 14 amino acids. The CDR3 DNA is TGTGCCAGCAGTGGCCCCCAGGGTATACTCGGCTACACCTTC. It is translated as CASSGPQGILGYTF.

The chain couples TRBV4-1 to TRBJ2-1; 9 bases match TRBD1. V lost 2 bases to trimming and J lost 4 bases; unmatched junction nucleotides: 9. CDR3 size: 17 residues. Germline CDR1 is MGHRA and CDR2 is YSYEKL. The CDR3: CASSQSRGQGPYNEQFF. CDR3 sequence (DNA): TGCGCCAGCAGCCAAAGTCGGGGACAGGGACCATACAATGAGCAGTTCTTC.

The V and J genes are TRBV9 and TRBJ1-2; D remains unclear. This CDR3 spans 13 amino acids. Trimming stripped 4 bases from V and 10 bases from J, with 17 bases between. Germline CDR1 SGDLS, CDR2 YYNGEE. The CDR3 here is CASSRPNSAIYTF. The DNA for the CDR3 is TGTGCCAGCAGCCGCCCCAACAGTGCTATCTACACCTTC.

This clone was counted a few times. The chain joins TRBV4-1 to TRBJ2-7, with 10 bases that match TRBD1. The germline V gene encodes CDR1 MGHRA and CDR2 YSYEKL. This CDR3 contains 17 residues. Trimming at V came to 2 bases and at J to 1 base, leaving 8 bases not matched to a gene. CDR3 bases: TGCGCCAGCAGCCAATTCTCCGGGACAGGGGATTCCTACGAGCAGTACTTC. Translating gives CASSQFSGTGDSYEQYF.

The rearrangement uses TRBV29-1 and TRBJ2-3; D unclear. The CDR3 extends over 13 amino acids. Per the germline V gene, CDR1 is SQVTM and CDR2 is ANQGSEA. With 3 bases removed from V and 7 bases from J, the gap between germline ends came to 14 bases. CDR3 DNA: TGCAGCGTTGAGAACCATCTCGCGAATACGCAGTATTTT. Its protein is CSVENHLANTQYF.

A few counts support this clone. The chain has TRBV7-9 and TRBJ2-1; 7 nucleotides line up with TRBD1. Germline lookup yields CDR1 SEHNR and CDR2 FQNEAQ (reference sequence). With V trimmed by 7 bases and J by 0 bases, 9 bases remained unmatched. The CDR3 totals 16 residues. Here the CDR3 reads CASTLRQGHSYNEQFF. CDR3 in DNA: TGTGCCAGCACTCTACGACAGGGCCACTCCTACAATGAGCAGTTCTTC.

This clone was observed a few times. V usage is TRBV28 and J usage is TRBJ2-1; D is unresolved. V was pared by 7 bases and J by 5 bases, with 12 bases between. Germline values: CDR1 MDHEN, CDR2 SYDVKM. The CDR3 is 13 residues long. In nucleotides, the CDR3 is TGTGCCAGCACCCCCCGGAGAGACAATGAGCAGTTCTTC. Translating it yields CASTPRRDNEQFF.

The chain uses TRBV2 and TRBJ1-1; 8 bases align to TRBD1. CDR1 SNHLY and CDR2 FYNNEI come from the germline V gene. The junction had 5 bases not matched to a gene; V was cut back by 4 bases and J by 4 bases. The CDR3 is 14 amino acids. The CDR3: CASSGQGRGTEAFF. The CDR3 DNA follows: TGTGCCAGCAGTGGACAGGGGCGGGGCACTGAAGCTTTCTTT. Combining the CDR3 with reference TRBV2 and TRBJ1-1 gives the whole variable domain EPEVTQTPSHQVTQMGQEVILRCVPISNHLYFYWYRQILGQKVEFLVSFYNNEISEKSEIFDDQFSVERPDGSNFTLKIRSTKLEDSAMYFCASSGQGRGTEAFFGQGTRLTVV.

The V and J genes are TRBV19 and TRBJ1-2, with D uncertain. This CDR3 is built from 15 residues. V lost 3 bases, J lost 2 bases, and 13 bases lay in between. Germline V gene sequence: CDR1 LNHDA, CDR2 SQIVND (reference sequence). The CDR3 spells CASSITTVSNYGYTF. CDR3 coding DNA: TGTGCCAGTAGTATCACGACTGTTTCCAACTATGGCTACACCTTC.

The CDR3: CASSPRLAGSADTQYF. For the CDR3, the DNA is TGTGCCAGCAGCCCCCGACTAGCGGGGTCGGCAGATACGCAGTATTTT. The chain links TRBV7-3 to TRBJ2-3; TRBD2 matches 11 bases. This CDR3 has 16 residues. V was pared by 5 bases and J by 4 bases, with 8 bases of the junction left unmatched. Looked up from germline, CDR1 is SGHTA and CDR2 is FQGTGA.